A selection of T cell receptor beta chains follows, all from one sample in a study of blood T cell repertoires in COVID-19. This table comes from immunoSEQ multiplex PCR, and its TCRdb copy is limited to in-frame clones, with some not included. Here the sample spans 200,000 to 300,000 clones, roughly 85% being singletons. Sample: peripheral blood. The receptors were sampled from a woman younger than 30 with acute or convalescent COVID-19. Each CDR3 is given without its conserved first and last residue. Only part of the rows carry a size: once, few, many, or a class if the clone is expanded.

TRBV7-8	.	TRBJ2-1	ASSLTGTIYNEQF
TRBV12-3/TRBV12-4	.	TRBJ2-4	ASAVADIQY
TRBV9	.	TRBJ2-4	ASSVVIQDRDTLAKNIQY
TRBV6-6	once	TRBJ2-5	ASSQGTSRQETQY
TRBV5-1	.	TRBJ2-1	ASSMGQGAGIGQF
TRBV5-1	.	TRBJ2-7	ASSLGTSGSWEQY
TRBV6-5	.	TRBJ1-2	ASSYSRQDYGYT
TRBV9	.	TRBJ2-7	ASSVDVSDSYEQY
TRBV7-6	.	TRBJ2-5	ASSPTSGRVAGETQY
TRBV29-1	.	TRBJ1-1	SVERDRATEAF
TRBV24-1	.	TRBJ1-1	ATSDPRGGGTEAF
TRBV7-2	.	TRBJ1-1	ASSFSGGNTEAF
TRBV6-5	.	TRBJ1-2	ASSRAGTGAYGYT
TRBV25-1	.	TRBJ1-1	ASSEQGTGGRTEAF
TRBV6-6	.	TRBJ2-1	ASSYRGNEQF